This T cell receptor beta chain was sequenced in a study of blood T cell repertoires in COVID-19. Germline V lookup: CDR1 SGHTA, CDR2 FQGTGA. The CDR3 is made up of 15 amino acids. Deletions cut 2 bases from V and 5 bases from J, with 13 bases between. Data came from immunoSEQ multiplex PCR; TCRdb stores just in-frame clones and leaves some out. The profile shows 25,000 to 30,000 clones, more than 65% of them singletons. Sequenced material: peripheral blood. This chain links TRBV7-3 with TRBJ2-1; weak D call: TRBD1 (5 bases). The clonotype comes from a woman aged 60-75 years with acute or convalescent COVID-19. CDR3 protein: CASSLQGGQNNEQFF. Written as DNA, the CDR3 is TGTGCCAGCAGCTTACAGGGTGGGCAGAACAATGAGCAGTTCTTC.